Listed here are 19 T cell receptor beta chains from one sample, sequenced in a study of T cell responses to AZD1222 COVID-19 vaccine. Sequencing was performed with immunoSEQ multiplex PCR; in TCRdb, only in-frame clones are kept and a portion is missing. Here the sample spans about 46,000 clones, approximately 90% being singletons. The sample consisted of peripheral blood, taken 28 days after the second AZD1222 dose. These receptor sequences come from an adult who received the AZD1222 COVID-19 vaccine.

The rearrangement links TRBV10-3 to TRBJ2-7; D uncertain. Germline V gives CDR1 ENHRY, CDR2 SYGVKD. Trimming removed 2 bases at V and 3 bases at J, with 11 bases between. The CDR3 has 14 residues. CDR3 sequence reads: CAISEAQRNYEQYF. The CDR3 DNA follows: TGTGCCATCAGTGAGGCGCAGAGGAACTACGAGCAGTACTTC.

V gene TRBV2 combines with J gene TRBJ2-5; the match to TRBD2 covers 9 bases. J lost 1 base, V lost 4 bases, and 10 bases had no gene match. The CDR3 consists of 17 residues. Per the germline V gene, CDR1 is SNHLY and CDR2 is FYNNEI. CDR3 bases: TGTGCCAGCAGTGTAGGGAAACTAGCGGGCTTCCAAGAGACCCAGTACTTC. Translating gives CASSVGKLAGFQETQYF.

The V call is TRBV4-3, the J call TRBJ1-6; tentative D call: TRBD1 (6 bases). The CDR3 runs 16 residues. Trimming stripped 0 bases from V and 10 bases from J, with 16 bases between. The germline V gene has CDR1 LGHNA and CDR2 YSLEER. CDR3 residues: CASSQEVGAPNSPLHF. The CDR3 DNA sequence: TGCGCCAGCAGCCAAGAAGTGGGGGCCCCCAACTCACCCCTCCACTTT.

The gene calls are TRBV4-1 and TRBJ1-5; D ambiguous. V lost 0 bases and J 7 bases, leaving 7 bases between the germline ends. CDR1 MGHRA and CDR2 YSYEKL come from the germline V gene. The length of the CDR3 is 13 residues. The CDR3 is CASSQDYGQPQHF. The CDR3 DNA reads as TGCGCCAGCAGCCAAGATTATGGGCAGCCCCAGCATTTT.

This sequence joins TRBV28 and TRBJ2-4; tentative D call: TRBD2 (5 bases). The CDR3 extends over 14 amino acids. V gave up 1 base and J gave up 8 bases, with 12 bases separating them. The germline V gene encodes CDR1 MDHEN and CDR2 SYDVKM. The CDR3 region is CASSLLAGTDIQYF. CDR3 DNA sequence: TGTGCCAGCAGTTTATTGGCGGGCACGGACATTCAGTACTTC.

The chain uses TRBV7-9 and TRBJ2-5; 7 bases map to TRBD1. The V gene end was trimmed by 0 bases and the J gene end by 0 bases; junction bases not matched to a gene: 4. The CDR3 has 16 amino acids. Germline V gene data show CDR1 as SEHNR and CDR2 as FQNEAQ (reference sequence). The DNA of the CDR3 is TGTGCCAGCAGCTTAGCCCCACAGGGGTACCAAGAGACCCAGTACTTC. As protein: CASSLAPQGYQETQYF.

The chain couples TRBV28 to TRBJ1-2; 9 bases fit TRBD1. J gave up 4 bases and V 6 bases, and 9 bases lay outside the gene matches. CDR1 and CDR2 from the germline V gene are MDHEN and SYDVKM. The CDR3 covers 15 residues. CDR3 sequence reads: CASRPGTGRAYGYTF. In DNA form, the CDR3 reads TGTGCCAGCAGACCCGGGACAGGGCGGGCCTATGGCTACACCTTC.

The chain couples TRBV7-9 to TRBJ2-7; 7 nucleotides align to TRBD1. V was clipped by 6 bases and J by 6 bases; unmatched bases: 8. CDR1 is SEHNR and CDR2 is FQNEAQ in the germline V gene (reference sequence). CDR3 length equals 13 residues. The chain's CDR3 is CASRPTGTAEQYF. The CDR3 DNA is TGTGCCAGCAGGCCCACCGGGACAGCCGAGCAGTACTTC.

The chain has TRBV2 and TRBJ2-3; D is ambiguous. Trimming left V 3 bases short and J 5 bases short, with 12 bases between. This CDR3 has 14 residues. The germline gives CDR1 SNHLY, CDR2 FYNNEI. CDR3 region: CASSDEQDGDTQYF. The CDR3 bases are TGTGCCAGCAGTGATGAGCAGGACGGAGATACGCAGTATTTT.

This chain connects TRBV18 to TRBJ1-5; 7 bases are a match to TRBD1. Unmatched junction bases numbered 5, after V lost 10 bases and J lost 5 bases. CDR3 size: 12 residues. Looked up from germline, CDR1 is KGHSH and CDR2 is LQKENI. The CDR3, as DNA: TGTGCCACCGGGACAGCGGATCAGCCCCAGCATTTT. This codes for CATGTADQPQHF.

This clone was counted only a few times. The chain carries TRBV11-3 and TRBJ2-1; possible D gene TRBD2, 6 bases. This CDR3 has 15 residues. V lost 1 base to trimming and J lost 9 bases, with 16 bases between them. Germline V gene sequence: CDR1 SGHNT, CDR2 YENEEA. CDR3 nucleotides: TGTGCCAGCAGCTTAGGAGGTCTGGAGGGCTTTGAGCAGTTCTTC. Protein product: CASSLGGLEGFEQFF.

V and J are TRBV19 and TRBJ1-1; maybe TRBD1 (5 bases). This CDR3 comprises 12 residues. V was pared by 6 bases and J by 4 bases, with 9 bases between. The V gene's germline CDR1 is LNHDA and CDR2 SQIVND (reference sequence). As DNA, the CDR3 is TGTGCCAGTAGAGGAAGGGGCACTGAAGCTTTCTTT. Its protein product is CASRGRGTEAFF. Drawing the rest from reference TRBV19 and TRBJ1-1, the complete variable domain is DGGITQSPKYLFRKEGQNVTLSCEQNLNHDAMYWYRQDPGQGLRLIYYSQIVNDFQKGDIAEGYSVSREKKESFPLTVTSAQKNPTAFYLCASRGRGTEAFFGQGTRLTVV.

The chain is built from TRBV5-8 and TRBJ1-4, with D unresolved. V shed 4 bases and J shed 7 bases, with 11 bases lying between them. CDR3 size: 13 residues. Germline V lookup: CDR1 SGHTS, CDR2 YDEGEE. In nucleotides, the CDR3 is TGTGCCAGCAGCGGATGGGCGGGTGAAAAACTGTTTTTT. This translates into CASSGWAGEKLFF.

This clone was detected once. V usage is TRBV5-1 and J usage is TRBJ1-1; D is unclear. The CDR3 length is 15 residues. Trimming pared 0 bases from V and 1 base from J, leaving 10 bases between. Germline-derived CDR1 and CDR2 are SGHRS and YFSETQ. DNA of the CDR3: TGCGCCAGCAGCTTGGGAGTAGGACCGAACACTGAAGCTTTCTTT. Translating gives CASSLGVGPNTEAFF.

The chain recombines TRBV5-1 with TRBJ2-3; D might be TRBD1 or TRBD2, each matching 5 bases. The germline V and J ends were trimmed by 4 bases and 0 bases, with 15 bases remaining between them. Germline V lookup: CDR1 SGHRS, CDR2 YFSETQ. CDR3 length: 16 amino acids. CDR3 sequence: CASSNTGRTSTDTQYF. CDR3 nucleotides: TGCGCCAGCAGCAACACGGGACGGACTAGCACAGATACGCAGTATTTT.

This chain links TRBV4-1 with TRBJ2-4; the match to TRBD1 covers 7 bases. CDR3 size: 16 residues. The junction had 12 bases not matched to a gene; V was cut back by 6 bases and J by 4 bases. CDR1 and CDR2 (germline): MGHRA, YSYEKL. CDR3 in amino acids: CASRGIRDSKKNIQYF. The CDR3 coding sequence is TGCGCCAGCAGGGGGATCCGGGACAGCAAAAAAAACATTCAGTACTTC.

This CDR3 is CASSPGTNTDTQYF. CDR3 DNA: TGTGCCAGCAGCCCGGGGACCAACACAGATACGCAGTATTTT. The rearrangement joins TRBV5-4 to TRBJ2-3; D possibly matches TRBD1 or TRBD2 (5 bases each). The V gene's germline CDR1 is SGHNT and CDR2 YYREEE (reference sequence). V lost 4 bases to trimming and J lost 2 bases, with 11 bases between them. The CDR3 consists of 14 residues.

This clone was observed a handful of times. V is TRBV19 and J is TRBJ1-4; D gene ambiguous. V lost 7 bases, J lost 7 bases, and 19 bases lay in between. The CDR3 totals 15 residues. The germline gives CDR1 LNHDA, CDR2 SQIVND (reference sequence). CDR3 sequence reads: CASKPFPATFEKLFF. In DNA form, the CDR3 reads TGTGCCAGTAAGCCTTTCCCTGCTACGTTTGAAAAACTGTTTTTT.

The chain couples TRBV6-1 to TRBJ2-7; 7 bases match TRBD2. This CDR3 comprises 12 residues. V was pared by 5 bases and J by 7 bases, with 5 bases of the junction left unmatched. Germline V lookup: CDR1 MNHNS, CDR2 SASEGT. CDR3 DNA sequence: TGTGCCAGCAGTTCCGCACTAGCGGAGCAGTACTTC. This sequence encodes CASSSALAEQYF.